This entry describes one T cell receptor beta chain. One junction end disagrees with the germline gene, perhaps due to a read error. This table comes from immunoSEQ multiplex PCR, and its TCRdb copy is limited to in-frame clones, with some not included. The data hold some 87,000 clones, with approximately 87% observed a single time. The data originate from a study of blood T cell repertoires in COVID-19. The sequenced material came from peripheral blood. This TCR was sampled from a human donor in a cohort sampled during active COVID-19.

The CDR3 DNA follows: TGTGCCGGCAGTTCCAATACAGGGACTGAAGCTTTCTTT. Protein sequence: CAGSSNTGTEAFF. This sequence joins TRBV6-5 and TRBJ1-1; possible D gene TRBD1, 6 bases. This CDR3 has 13 residues. Germline V gives CDR1 MNHEY, CDR2 SVGAGI.